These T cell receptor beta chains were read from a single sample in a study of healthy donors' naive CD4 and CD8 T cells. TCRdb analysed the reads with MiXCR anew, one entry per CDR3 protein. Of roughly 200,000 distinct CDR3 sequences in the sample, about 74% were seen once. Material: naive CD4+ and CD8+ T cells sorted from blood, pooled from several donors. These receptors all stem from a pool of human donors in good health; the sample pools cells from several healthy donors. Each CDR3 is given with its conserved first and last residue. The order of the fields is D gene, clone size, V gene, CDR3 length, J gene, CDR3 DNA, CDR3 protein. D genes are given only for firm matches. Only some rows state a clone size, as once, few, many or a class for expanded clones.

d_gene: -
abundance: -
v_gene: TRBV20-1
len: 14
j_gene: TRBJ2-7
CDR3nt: TGCAGTGCTAGAGTTGGACAGAACTCCTACGAGCAGTACTTC
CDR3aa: CSARVGQNSYEQYF

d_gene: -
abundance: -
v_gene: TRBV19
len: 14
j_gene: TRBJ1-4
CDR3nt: TGTGCCAGTAGTTGGACAGCAACTAATGAAAAACTGTTTTTT
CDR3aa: CASSWTATNEKLFF

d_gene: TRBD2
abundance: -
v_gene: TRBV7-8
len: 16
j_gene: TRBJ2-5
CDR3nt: TGTGCCAGCAGCTTAGCATCTAGCGGGAGCCTTGAGACCCAGTACTTC
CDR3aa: CASSLASSGSLETQYF

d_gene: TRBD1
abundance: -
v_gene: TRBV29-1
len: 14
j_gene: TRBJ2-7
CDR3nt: TGCAGCGTTGCCCGGACAGGGTACTCGTACGAGCAGTACTTC
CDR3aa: CSVARTGYSYEQYF

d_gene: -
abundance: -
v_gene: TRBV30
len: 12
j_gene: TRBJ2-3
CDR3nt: TGTGCCTGGAATGCAGGTCAGGATACGCAGTATTTT
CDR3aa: CAWNAGQDTQYF

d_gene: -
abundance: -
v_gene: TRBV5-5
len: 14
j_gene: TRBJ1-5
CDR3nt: TGTGCCAGCAGCTTGATGGGTGGGAATCAGCCCCAGCATTTT
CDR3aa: CASSLMGGNQPQHF

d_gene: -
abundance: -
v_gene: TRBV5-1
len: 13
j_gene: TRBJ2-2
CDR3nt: TGCGCCAGCAGCGTCGGGAGAACCGGGGAGCTGTTTTTT
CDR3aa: CASSVGRTGELFF

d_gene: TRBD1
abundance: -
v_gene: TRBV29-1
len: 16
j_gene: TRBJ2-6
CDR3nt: TGCAGCGTTCAGGGACAGGAGGCCCCTGGGGCCAACGTCCTGACTTTC
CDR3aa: CSVQGQEAPGANVLTF

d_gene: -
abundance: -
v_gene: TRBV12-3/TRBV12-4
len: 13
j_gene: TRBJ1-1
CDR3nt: TGTGCCAGCACCGGGGGTCTAAACACTGAAGCTTTCTTT
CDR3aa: CASTGGLNTEAFF

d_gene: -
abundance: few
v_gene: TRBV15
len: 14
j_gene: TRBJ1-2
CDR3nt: TGTGCCACCAGGCTCGGGGGGGATCCCTATGGCTACACCTTC
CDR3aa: CATRLGGDPYGYTF

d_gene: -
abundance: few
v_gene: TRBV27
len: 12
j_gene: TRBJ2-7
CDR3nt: TGTGCCAGCAGTTTCGGGGGCCACGAGCAGTACTTC
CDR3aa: CASSFGGHEQYF

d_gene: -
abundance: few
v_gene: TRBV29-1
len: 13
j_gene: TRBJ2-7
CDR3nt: TGCAGCGTTCCAGGGTTTACTCCCTACGAGCAGTACTTC
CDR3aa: CSVPGFTPYEQYF

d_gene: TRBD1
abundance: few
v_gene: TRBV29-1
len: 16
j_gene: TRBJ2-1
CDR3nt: TGCAGCGCCCACCTCCCTGACAGGGCCAACTACAATGAGCAGTTCTTC
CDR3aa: CSAHLPDRANYNEQFF

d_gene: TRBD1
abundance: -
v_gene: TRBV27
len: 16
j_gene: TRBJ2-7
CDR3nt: TGTGCCAGCAGTTTATCGTCCCGGGACAGTCCCTACGAGCAGTACTTC
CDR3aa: CASSLSSRDSPYEQYF

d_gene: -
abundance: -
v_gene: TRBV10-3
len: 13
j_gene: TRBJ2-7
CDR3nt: TGTGCCATCAGGGCCGGGGTTTCCAACGAGCAGTACTTC
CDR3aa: CAIRAGVSNEQYF

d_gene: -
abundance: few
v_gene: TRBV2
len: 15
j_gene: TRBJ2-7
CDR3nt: TGTGCCACAGCGTTGGACCTCCGACGGGGGTACGAGCAGTACTTC
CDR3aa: CATALDLRRGYEQYF

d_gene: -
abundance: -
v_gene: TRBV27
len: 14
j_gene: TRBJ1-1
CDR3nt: TGTGCCAGCACTTCATCCTCAGGAGACACTGAAGCTTTCTTT
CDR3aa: CASTSSSGDTEAFF

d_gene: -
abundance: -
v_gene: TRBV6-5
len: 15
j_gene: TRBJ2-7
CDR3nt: TGTGCCAGCAGTTACTCCCGCACAGGAACCTACGAGCAGTACTTC
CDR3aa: CASSYSRTGTYEQYF

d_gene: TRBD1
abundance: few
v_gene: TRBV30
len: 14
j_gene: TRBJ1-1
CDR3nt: TGTGCCTGGAATTCAGGACAGGGGTGGACTGAAGCTTTCTTT
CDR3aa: CAWNSGQGWTEAFF

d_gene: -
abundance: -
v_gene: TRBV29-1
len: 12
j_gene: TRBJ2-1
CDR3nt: TGCAGCGTCCGAGCAGTTTACAATGAGCAGTTCTTC
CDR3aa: CSVRAVYNEQFF

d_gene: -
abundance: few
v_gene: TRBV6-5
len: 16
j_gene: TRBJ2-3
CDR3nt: TGTGCCAGCAGTTACTTGGGGGCCTCTGGCACAGATACGCAGTATTTT
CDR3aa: CASSYLGASGTDTQYF

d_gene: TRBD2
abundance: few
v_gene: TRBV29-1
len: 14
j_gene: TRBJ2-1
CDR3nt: TGCAGCGTTGACAGGCTAGCGGGAGACAATGAGCAGTTCTTC
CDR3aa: CSVDRLAGDNEQFF

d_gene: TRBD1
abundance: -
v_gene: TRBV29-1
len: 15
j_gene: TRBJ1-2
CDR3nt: TGCAGCGTTGATGCAGGGGACAGGGGGCTAGGCGGCTACACCTTC
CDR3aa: CSVDAGDRGLGGYTF

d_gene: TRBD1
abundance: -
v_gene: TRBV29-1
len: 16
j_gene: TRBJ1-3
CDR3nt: TGCAGCGTTGAAGATCGAAAAACAGGGGCTGGAAACACCATATATTTT
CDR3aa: CSVEDRKTGAGNTIYF

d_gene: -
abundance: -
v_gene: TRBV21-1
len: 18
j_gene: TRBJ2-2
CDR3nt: TGTGCCAGCCCTTGCCCCAGAGGGCCGGGGACCAACACCGGGGAGCTGTTTTTT
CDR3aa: CASPCPRGPGTNTGELFF

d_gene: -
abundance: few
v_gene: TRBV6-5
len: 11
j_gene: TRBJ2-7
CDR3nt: TGTGCCAGCAGTTCAGGATTCGAGCAGTACTTC
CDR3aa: CASSSGFEQYF

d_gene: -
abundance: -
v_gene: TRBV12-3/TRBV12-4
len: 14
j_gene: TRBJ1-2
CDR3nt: TGTGCCAGCTCTCCCTTGAATACTAACTATGGCTACACCTTC
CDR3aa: CASSPLNTNYGYTF

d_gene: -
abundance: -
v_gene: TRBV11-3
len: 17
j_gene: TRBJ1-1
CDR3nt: TGTGCCAGCAGCTTATTCCAGGGTTTTCCTGTGAACACTGAAGCTTTCTTT
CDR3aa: CASSLFQGFPVNTEAFF

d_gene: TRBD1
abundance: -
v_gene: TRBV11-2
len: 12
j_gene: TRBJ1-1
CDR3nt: TGTGCCAGCAGCTTAAGGACAGGGGAAGCTTTCTTT
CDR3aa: CASSLRTGEAFF

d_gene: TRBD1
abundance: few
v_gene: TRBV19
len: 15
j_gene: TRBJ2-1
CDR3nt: TGTGCCAGTAGTCGGGACAGGGGCTCCTACAATGAGCAGTTCTTC
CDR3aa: CASSRDRGSYNEQFF

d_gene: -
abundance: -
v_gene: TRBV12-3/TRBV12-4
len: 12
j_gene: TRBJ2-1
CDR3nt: TGTGCCAGCAGCCTCGCGGCGGGTAAGCAGTTCTTC
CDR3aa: CASSLAAGKQFF

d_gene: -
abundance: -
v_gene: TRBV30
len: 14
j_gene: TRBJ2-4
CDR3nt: TGTGCCTGGAGCAACGGGTTAGCCAAAAACATTCAGTACTTC
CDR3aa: CAWSNGLAKNIQYF

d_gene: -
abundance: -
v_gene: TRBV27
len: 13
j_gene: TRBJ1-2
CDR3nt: TGTGCCAGCAGGAGGCGGGCTAACTATGGCTACACCTTC
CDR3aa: CASRRRANYGYTF

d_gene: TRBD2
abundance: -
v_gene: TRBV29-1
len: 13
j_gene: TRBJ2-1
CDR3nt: TGCAGCGTTGAGGATGGCGGGGGTAATGAGCAGTTCTTC
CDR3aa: CSVEDGGGNEQFF

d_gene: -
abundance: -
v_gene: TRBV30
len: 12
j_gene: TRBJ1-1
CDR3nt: TGTGCCTGGGACTACGGAGGCACTGAAGCTTTCTTT
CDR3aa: CAWDYGGTEAFF

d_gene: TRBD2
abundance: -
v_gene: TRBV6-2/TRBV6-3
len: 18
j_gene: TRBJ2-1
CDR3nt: TGTGCCAGCAGTTACCCGAGTAGCGGGGGGGTCTCCTACAATGAGCAGTTCTTC
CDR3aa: CASSYPSSGGVSYNEQFF

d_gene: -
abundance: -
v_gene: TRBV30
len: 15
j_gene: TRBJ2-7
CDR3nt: TGTGCCTGGAGTGTACTCGCACAGCCACCATACGAGCAGTACTTC
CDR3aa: CAWSVLAQPPYEQYF

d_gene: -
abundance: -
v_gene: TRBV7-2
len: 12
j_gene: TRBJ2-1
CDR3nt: TGTGCCATCCGGGGGCGGCGACCTGAGCAGTTCTTC
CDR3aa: CAIRGRRPEQFF

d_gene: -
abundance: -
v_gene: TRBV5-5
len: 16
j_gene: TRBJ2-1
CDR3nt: TGTGCCAGCAGCGCAACCCCAGCGGATACCTACAATGAGCAGTTCTTC
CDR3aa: CASSATPADTYNEQFF

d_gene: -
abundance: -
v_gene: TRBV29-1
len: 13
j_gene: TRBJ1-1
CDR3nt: TGCAGCGCGTATTCAGCGGTGAACACTGAAGCTTTCTTT
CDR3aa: CSAYSAVNTEAFF

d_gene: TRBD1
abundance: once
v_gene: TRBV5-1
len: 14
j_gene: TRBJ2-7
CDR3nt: TGCGCCAGCAGCCCCCTAGGACAGGGCTACGAGCAGTACTTC
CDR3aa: CASSPLGQGYEQYF

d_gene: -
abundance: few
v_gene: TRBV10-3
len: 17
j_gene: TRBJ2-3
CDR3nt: TGTGCCATCAGTGAAGGTGTAGGTAGGAGGAGCGCAGATACGCAGTATTTT
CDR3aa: CAISEGVGRRSADTQYF

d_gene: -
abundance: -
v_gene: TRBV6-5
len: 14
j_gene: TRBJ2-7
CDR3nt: TGTGCCAGCAGCATGCCCGGGCCAGCCTACGAGCAGTACTTC
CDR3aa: CASSMPGPAYEQYF

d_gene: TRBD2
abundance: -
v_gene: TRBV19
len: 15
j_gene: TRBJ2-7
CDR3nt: TGTGCCAGTAGTATAGACGGGGGGACTACCTACGAGCAGTACTTC
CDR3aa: CASSIDGGTTYEQYF

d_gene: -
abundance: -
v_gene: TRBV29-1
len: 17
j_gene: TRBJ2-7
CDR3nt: TGCAGCGTTGAAGAAAGCGGGCCCACCAGTCGCGCCTACGAGCAGTACTTC
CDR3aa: CSVEESGPTSRAYEQYF

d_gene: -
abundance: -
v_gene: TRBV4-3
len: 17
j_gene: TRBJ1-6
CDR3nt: TGCGCCAGCAGCCAAGACGCCACCGGGCCCCCGAATTCACCCCTCCACTTT
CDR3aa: CASSQDATGPPNSPLHF

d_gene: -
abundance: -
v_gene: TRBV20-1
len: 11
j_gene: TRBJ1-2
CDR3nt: TGCAGTGCTAGAGATCGTCCTGGCTACACCTTC
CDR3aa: CSARDRPGYTF

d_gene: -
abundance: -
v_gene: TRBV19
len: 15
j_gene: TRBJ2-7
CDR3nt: TGTGCCAGCAATGACCCGAACAGCGCCTCCTACGAGCAGTACTTC
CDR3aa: CASNDPNSASYEQYF

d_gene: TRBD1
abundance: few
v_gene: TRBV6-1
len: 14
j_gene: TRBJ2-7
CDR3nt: TGTGCCAACTGGGGTGGACAGGATCACGACGAGCAGTACTTC
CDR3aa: CANWGGQDHDEQYF

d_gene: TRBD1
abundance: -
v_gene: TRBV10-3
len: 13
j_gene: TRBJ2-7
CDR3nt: TGTGCCATCAGTCAGACAGGGAGCTACGAGCAGTACTTC
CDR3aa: CAISQTGSYEQYF

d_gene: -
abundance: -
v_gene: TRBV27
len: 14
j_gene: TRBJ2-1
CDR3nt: TGTGCCAGCAGTTTACCCGGGAGCTACAATGAGCAGTTCTTC
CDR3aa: CASSLPGSYNEQFF

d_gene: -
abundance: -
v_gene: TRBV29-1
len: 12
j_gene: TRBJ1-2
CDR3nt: TGCAGCGTTGAAGATAATAATTATGGCTACACCTTC
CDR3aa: CSVEDNNYGYTF